The clone carrying this T cell receptor (beta chain) was recorded a few times. Germline CDR1 and CDR2: ENHRY and SYGVKD. Trimming left V 10 bases short and J 1 base short, with 10 bases between. The CDR3 spans 12 residues. Original data processing: For nucleated cells, counts were estimated from reference gene primer amplification. The method was immunoSEQ multiplex PCR; TCRdb's version includes in-frame clones alone and lacks a portion of them. From that table come the V and J calls and clone size; the DNA was used to work out D and trimming. The sample yields over 120,000 clones, 80% to 90% seen once. The data are from a study of blood T cell repertoires in COVID-19. Study-wide context: The samples span acute and convalescent COVID-19 from the United States, Italy and Spain. In each case, the material was cDNA or gDNA derived from T cells, B-cell-depleted T cells, or PBMCs.

The specimen was peripheral blood. The sequence was obtained from a man aged 45 to 65 who had recovered from COVID-19. The J gene is TRBJ1-1, the V gene TRBV10-3; the D gene is possibly TRBD1 (5 bases). CDR3 DNA: TGTGCCACCGTGGACACGAACACTGAAGCTTTCTTT. Translated: CATVDTNTEAFF.